These 30 T cell receptor beta chains were all obtained from the same sample, sequenced in a study of response to subunit inactivated influenza vaccine. TCRdb re-derived calls from the RT-PCR reads in MiXCR, one entry per CDR3 protein. This repertoire shows 450,000 to 550,000 distinct CDR3 sequences, about 25% found once; its top ten account for under 2.5%. Sequenced here: CD4+ T cells sorted from PBMCs, sampled roughly 5 days after vaccination. Every receptor here comes from a man aged 50-60 years who received an inactivated influenza vaccine.

The rearrangement links TRBV5-6 to TRBJ2-5; TRBD2 aligns across 8 bases. Losses at the gene ends were 0 bases for V and 5 bases for J; bases not matched to a gene: 6. The CDR3 has 15 amino acids. Germline V gives CDR1 SGHDT, CDR2 YYEEEE. CDR3 residues: CASSLDWASGETQYF. CDR3 DNA: TGTGCCAGCAGCTTGGACTGGGCTAGCGGGGAGACCCAGTACTTC.

This clonotype was counted at least ten times. The chain joins TRBV7-6 to TRBJ2-1; TRBD2 aligns across 7 bases. The junction had 4 bases not matched to a gene; V was cut back by 0 bases and J by 2 bases. Germline V gene lookup returns CDR1 SGHVS and CDR2 FNYEAQ. CDR3 length: 16 residues. The CDR3: CASSLAPSGTYNEQFF. DNA for the CDR3: TGTGCCAGCAGCTTAGCCCCTAGCGGAACCTACAATGAGCAGTTCTTC.

J is TRBJ2-3 and V is TRBV7-3, with TRBD1 as a possible D gene (6 bases). The CDR3 is made up of 13 amino acids. Trimming shortened V by 6 bases and J by 3 bases, and 10 bases separated the two germline ends. From germline, CDR1 is SGHTA and CDR2 FQGTGA. CDR3 loop: CASRGTLTDTQYF. CDR3 bases: TGTGCCAGCAGGGGGACACTGACAGATACGCAGTATTTT.

V gene TRBV7-2 combines with J gene TRBJ2-5; 8 bases fit TRBD2. Germline CDR1 reads SGHTA; CDR2 reads FQGNSA. The trim removed 5 bases at V and 7 bases at J, leaving 15 bases unmatched. This CDR3 has 16 residues. CDR3 coding DNA: TGTGCCAGCAGCGCGATAGCGGGAACAAAGGGGGGGACCCAGTACTTC. This codes for CASSAIAGTKGGTQYF.

This chain uses TRBV19 with TRBJ2-7; D might be TRBD1 or TRBD2, each matching 5 bases. Germline V gives CDR1 LNHDA, CDR2 SQIVND (reference sequence). The CDR3 has 13 amino acids. The ends were cut back, 6 bases at V and 4 bases at J, with 13 bases in the middle. The CDR3 loop reads CASSLNWGYEQYF. CDR3 nucleotides: TGTGCCAGTAGCTTAAACTGGGGGTACGAGCAGTACTTC.

The chain combines TRBV7-2 with TRBJ2-7, with D perhaps TRBD2 (6 bases). Trimming pared 2 bases from V and 7 bases from J, leaving 15 bases between. This CDR3 contains 14 residues. Germline assignment: CDR1 SGHTA and CDR2 FQGNSA. CDR3 sequence reads: CASSLRRAGGEQYF. The CDR3 DNA follows: TGTGCCAGCAGCTTAAGGAGAGCGGGCGGGGAGCAGTACTTC.

This clonotype was seen many times. The CDR3 here is CASSHRTGEAFF. The CDR3 DNA is TGTGCCAGCAGCCACAGGACAGGGGAAGCTTTCTTT. The rearrangement joins TRBV12-3 or TRBV12-4 to TRBJ1-1; 8 bases are a match to TRBD1. This CDR3 region has 12 residues. The trim removed 6 bases at V and 8 bases at J, leaving 5 bases unmatched.

This clonotype was recorded only once. This chain links TRBV20-1 with TRBJ2-7; perhaps D is TRBD1 or TRBD2 (6 bases each). V gave up 2 bases and J gave up 2 bases, with 7 bases separating them. The germline CDR1 and CDR2 sequences are DFQATT and SNEGSKA (reference sequence). This CDR3 contains 12 residues. The CDR3 loop is CSARRGAYEQYF. CDR3 bases: TGCAGTGCTAGAAGGGGGGCCTACGAGCAGTACTTC.

This clonotype has more than one count but fewer than ten. The rearrangement joins TRBV4-2 to TRBJ1-1; D might be TRBD1 (5 bases). CDR1 and CDR2 (germline): LGHNA, YNFKEQ. This CDR3 has 15 amino acids. V was clipped by 1 base and J by 4 bases, with 13 bases between them. Here the CDR3 reads CASSQVRGGGTEAFF. The CDR3 nucleotides read TGTGCCAGCAGCCAAGTTCGCGGCGGGGGCACTGAAGCTTTCTTT.

The J gene is TRBJ2-1, the V gene TRBV6-2 or TRBV6-3, with D perhaps being TRBD1 or TRBD2 (5 bases each). This CDR3 is built from 13 residues. The germline gives CDR1 MNHEY, CDR2 SVGEGT. V was cut by 7 bases and J by 5 bases, with 12 bases left in between. DNA of the CDR3: TGTGCCAGCACGCAGGGACGCCACAATGAGCAGTTCTTC. Translation: CASTQGRHNEQFF.

This clonotype was counted between two and nine times. CDR3: CASSLRTGYGYTF. As DNA, the CDR3 is TGTGCCAGCAGTTTAAGGACAGGGTATGGCTACACCTTC. This chain uses TRBV12-3 or TRBV12-4 with TRBJ1-2, with 8 bases lining up with TRBD1. The CDR3 is made up of 13 amino acids. The ends lost 2 bases at V and 5 bases at J; junction bases unmatched: 1.

The genes are TRBV20-1 and TRBJ1-6; D call uncertain. Trimming stripped 3 bases from V and 0 bases from J, with 9 bases between. The germline V gene has CDR1 DFQATT and CDR2 SNEGSKA (reference sequence). The CDR3 loop spans 15 amino acids. CDR3 sequence (DNA): TGCAGTGCTAGGTGGAGGAGCTCCTATAATTCACCCCTCCACTTT. Amino acid sequence: CSARWRSSYNSPLHF.

This clonotype appeared a single time. The V call is TRBV20-1, the J call TRBJ2-5; D may be TRBD1 (8 bases). Germline assignment: CDR1 DFQATT and CDR2 SNEGSKA (reference sequence). V was cut by 8 bases and J by 4 bases, with 17 bases left in between. The CDR3 is 13 residues long. CDR3 residues: CSTDRGGRETQYF. Written as DNA, the CDR3 is TGCAGTACCGACAGGGGAGGGAGAGAGACCCAGTACTTC.

V is TRBV7-9 and J is TRBJ2-5; weak D call: TRBD2 (6 bases). The V gene's germline CDR1 is SEHNR and CDR2 FQNEAQ (reference sequence). The V gene lost 4 bases and the J gene lost 4 bases, with 13 bases spanning the gap. This CDR3 is 14 amino acids long. The CDR3 bases are TGTGCCAGCAGCTCCGGAGGGGTCGGAGAGACCCAGTACTTC. This encodes CASSSGGVGETQYF. The full variable domain, its missing parts supplied by reference TRBV7-9 and TRBJ2-5, is DTGVSQNPRHKITKRGQNVTFRCDPISEHNRLYWYRQTLGQGPEFLTYFQNEAQLEKSRLLSDRFSAERPKGSFSTLEIQRTEQGDSAMYLCASSSGGVGETQYFGPGTRLLVL.

This clonotype was counted between two and nine times. This chain's CDR3 is CASSQGSPSNQPQHF. The CDR3 coding sequence is TGTGCCAGCAGCCAAGGTTCACCTAGCAATCAGCCCCAGCATTTT. The chain joins TRBV3-1 to TRBJ1-5; D uncertain. V lost 1 base, J lost 0 bases, and 7 bases lay in between. This CDR3 region has 15 residues. Germline-derived CDR1 and CDR2 are LGHDT and YNNKEL (reference sequence).

The chain recombines TRBV11-2 with TRBJ2-2, with D hard to call. The germline V and J ends were trimmed by 1 base and 4 bases, with 7 bases remaining between them. The CDR3 is made up of 14 amino acids. CDR1 is SGHAT and CDR2 is FQNNGV in the germline V gene. Written as DNA, the CDR3 is TGTGCCAGCAGCTTAGGGGCCGCCACCGGGGAGCTGTTTTTT. Translated, it gives CASSLGAATGELFF.

The sample holds a few counts of this clonotype. The rearrangement links TRBV12-3 or TRBV12-4 to TRBJ1-2, with 8 bases that match TRBD1. The CDR3 contains 16 residues. Trimming removed 6 bases from V and 0 bases from J; junction bases left unmatched: 9. CDR3 DNA sequence: TGTGCCAGCAGCGTGGGGACAGGCGGAGCTAACTATGGCTACACCTTC. Protein sequence: CASSVGTGGANYGYTF.

This clonotype was detected only a few times. V and J are TRBV28 and TRBJ1-1, with D possibly being TRBD1 (5 bases). Germline loops: CDR1 MDHEN, CDR2 SYDVKM. V lost 8 bases and J 3 bases, leaving 13 bases between the germline ends. The CDR3 sequence is 13 residues long. The CDR3 here is CASGYRQHTEAFF. The CDR3 DNA is TGTGCCAGCGGATACCGACAGCACACTGAAGCTTTCTTT.

In its sample, this clonotype was seen a few times. The rearrangement joins TRBV6-2 or TRBV6-3 to TRBJ2-1, with TRBD1 as a possible D gene (6 bases). CDR1 MNHEY and CDR2 SVGEGT come from the germline V gene. The length of the CDR3 is 17 residues. V lost 3 bases, J lost 0 bases, and 15 bases lay in between. CDR3 in amino acids: CASSYPGTLSSYNEQFF. The CDR3 region has the DNA TGTGCCAGCAGTTATCCCGGGACACTCAGCTCCTACAATGAGCAGTTCTTC.

This clonotype was observed a few times. The chain links TRBV20-1 to TRBJ2-5, with no clear D. This CDR3 has 13 residues. Deletions cut 4 bases from V and 1 base from J, with 10 bases between. Germline values: CDR1 DFQATT, CDR2 SNEGSKA (reference sequence). The DNA of the CDR3 is TGCAGTGCTAAAAGAGCTAGCCAAGAGACCCAGTACTTC. Its protein is CSAKRASQETQYF.

In this sample, this clonotype turned up a few times. The chain couples TRBV24-1 to TRBJ2-3; TRBD2 aligns across 8 bases. This CDR3 has 16 amino acids. Germline CDR1 reads KGHDR; CDR2 reads SFDVKD. V shed 1 base, J shed 0 bases, and the junction held 2 bases outside the gene matches. CDR3 in amino acids: CATSDFGTRSTDTQYF. CDR3 DNA sequence: TGTGCCACCAGTGATTTCGGGACTAGGAGCACAGATACGCAGTATTTT.

This clonotype has at least ten counts. This chain joins TRBV12-3 or TRBV12-4 and TRBJ2-3; maybe TRBD1 (7 bases). V dropped 4 bases and J dropped 6 bases, with 20 bases sitting between them. The CDR3 totals 16 residues. The DNA for the CDR3 is TGTGCCAGCAGTTGGGGGGACAGAACACTGGGGGATACGCAGTATTTT. This encodes CASSWGDRTLGDTQYF.

The V gene is TRBV7-9, the J gene TRBJ2-7, with no clear D. This CDR3 comprises 15 residues. CDR1 is SEHNR, CDR2 FQNEAQ, per germline (reference sequence). V lost 5 bases and J lost 5, with 19 bases in between. CDR3 coding DNA: TGTGCCAGCAGCCCAGCACGGCAGAGCGTGGACGAGCAGTACTTC. Amino acids: CASSPARQSVDEQYF. Together with reference TRBV7-9 and TRBJ2-7, the CDR3 gives the full variable domain: DTGVSQNPRHKITKRGQNVTFRCDPISEHNRLYWYRQTLGQGPEFLTYFQNEAQLEKSRLLSDRFSAERPKGSFSTLEIQRTEQGDSAMYLCASSPARQSVDEQYFGPGTRLTVT.

This chain connects TRBV10-3 to TRBJ2-3; D call uncertain. The V gene lost 11 bases and the J gene lost 9 bases, with 15 bases spanning the gap. Germline V gene sequence: CDR1 ENHRY, CDR2 SYGVKD. CDR3 size: 11 residues. CDR3 DNA: TGTGCCGTCGAAGACCTACGGACGCAGTATTTT. Protein sequence: CAVEDLRTQYF.

This chain connects TRBV29-1 to TRBJ2-3, with TRBD1 as a possible D gene (6 bases). Germline CDR1 reads SQVTM; CDR2 reads ANQGSEA. Deletions cut 6 bases from V and 6 bases from J, with 19 bases between. The CDR3 is made up of 14 amino acids. As DNA, the CDR3 is TGCAGCGTCGCTTCCTTACAGGGCTTGGATACGCAGTATTTT. Translation: CSVASLQGLDTQYF.

The CDR3 here is CASSYLLTGVDTQYF. DNA of the CDR3: TGCGCCAGCAGCTATCTCCTGACAGGGGTAGATACGCAGTATTTT. This chain uses TRBV5-1 with TRBJ2-3, with 8 bases that match TRBD1. The CDR3 sequence is 15 residues long. V lost 3 bases, J lost 5 bases, and 8 bases stayed unmatched. Germline V lookup: CDR1 SGHRS, CDR2 YFSETQ.

The CDR3 nucleotides read TGCAGCACCAGGACAGGCCCGAACACCGGGGAGCTGTTTTTT. Translating it yields CSTRTGPNTGELFF. V gene TRBV29-1 combines with J gene TRBJ2-2; 7 bases fit TRBD1. This CDR3 region has 14 residues. V was clipped by 8 bases and J by 0 bases; unmatched bases: 6. Per the germline V gene, CDR1 is SQVTM and CDR2 is ANQGSEA.

This clonotype was counted a few times. The chain is built from TRBV3-1 and TRBJ2-1, with 7 nucleotides matching TRBD1. V lost 4 bases and J lost 8; bases outside the gene matches: 5. In germline, CDR1 is LGHDT, CDR2 YNNKEL (reference sequence). The CDR3 has 13 amino acids. The CDR3 DNA reads TGTGCCAGCAGCCCGACAGGGAGCTATGAGCAGTTCTTC. Its translation is CASSPTGSYEQFF.

This clonotype has just a few counts. The chain carries TRBV7-2 and TRBJ1-4, with 7 bases matching TRBD1. The germline V gene has CDR1 SGHTA and CDR2 FQGNSA. The length of the CDR3 is 14 residues. V gave up 3 bases and J gave up 5 bases; unmatched junction bases: 3. In DNA, the CDR3 is TGTGCCAGCAGCTTTCAGGGGGGAAATGAAAAACTGTTTTTT. The encoded protein is CASSFQGGNEKLFF.

This clonotype was found a few times. The V gene is TRBV7-2, the J gene TRBJ2-2; 7 bases agree with TRBD1. J gave up 0 bases and V 2 bases, and 6 bases lay outside the gene matches. This CDR3 is built from 17 residues. CDR1 SGHTA and CDR2 FQGNSA come from the germline V gene. CDR3 DNA sequence: TGTGCCAGCAGCTTACGAATCGGACAGGCGAACACCGGGGAGCTGTTTTTT. It codes for CASSLRIGQANTGELFF.